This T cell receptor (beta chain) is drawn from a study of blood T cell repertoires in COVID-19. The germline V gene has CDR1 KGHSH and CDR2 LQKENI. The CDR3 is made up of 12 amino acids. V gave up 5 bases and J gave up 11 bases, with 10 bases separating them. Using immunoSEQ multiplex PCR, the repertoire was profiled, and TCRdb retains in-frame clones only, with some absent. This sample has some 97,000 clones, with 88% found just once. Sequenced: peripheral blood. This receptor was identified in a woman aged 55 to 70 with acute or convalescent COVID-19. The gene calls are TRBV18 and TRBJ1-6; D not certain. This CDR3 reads CASSEANPPLHF. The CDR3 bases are TGTGCCAGCTCAGAGGCCAACCCACCCCTCCACTTT.